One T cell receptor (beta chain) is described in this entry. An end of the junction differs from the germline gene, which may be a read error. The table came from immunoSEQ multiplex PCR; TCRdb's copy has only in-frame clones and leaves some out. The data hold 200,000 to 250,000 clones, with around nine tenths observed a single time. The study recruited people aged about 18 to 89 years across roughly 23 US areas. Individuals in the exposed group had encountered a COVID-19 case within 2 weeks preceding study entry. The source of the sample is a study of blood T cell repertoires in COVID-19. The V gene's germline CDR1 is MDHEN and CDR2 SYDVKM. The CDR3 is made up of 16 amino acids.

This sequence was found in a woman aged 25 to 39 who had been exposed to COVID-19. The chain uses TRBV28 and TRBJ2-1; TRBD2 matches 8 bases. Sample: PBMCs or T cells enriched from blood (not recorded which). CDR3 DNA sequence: TGTGCCAACAGTTTCCACACGGGAGGGCTCGATAATGAGCAGTTCTTC. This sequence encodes CANSFHTGGLDNEQFF.